This TCR beta chain originates from a study of cytomegalovirus exposure and HLA in healthy donors. In the study overall: The 120 validation repertoires matched the 500 to 750 first-cohort repertoires in platform, a later analysis reported.

Clones were sequenced by immunoSEQ multiplex PCR, and TCRdb holds only the in-frame ones, with some missing. The table includes fewer than 200,000 clones, just under 90% detected once. The germline V and J ends were trimmed by 1 base and 4 bases, with 16 bases remaining between them. Germline lookup yields CDR1 MNHNS and CDR2 SASEGT. The CDR3 extends over 16 amino acids. The chain recombines TRBV6-1 with TRBJ1-1, with a tentative D call TRBD1 (6 bases). The source material was PBMCs. This clonotype originated in a man between 18 and 29 years old in good health and CMV-seropositive. The CDR3 coding sequence is TGTGCCAGCAGTGAAGTCACAGGGTCGCTACCCACTGAAGCTTTCTTT. Translated: CASSEVTGSLPTEAFF.